Following are 4 T cell receptor beta chains from one sample sequenced in a study of Ad26.COV2.S vaccination and SARS-CoV-2 variants. The sample's treatment: some 19 received Ad26.COV2.S at low or high dose, single or two shots; a few received placebo; per-sample allocation not given. At day 63 after the first vaccine or placebo injection, samples were drawn. Repertoires were generated with immunoSEQ multiplex PCR, while TCRdb's copy carries only in-frame clones and drops some. The sample lists about 330,000 clones, 85% to 90% occurring once. The material was peripheral blood, obtained in a trial of Ad26.COV2.S vaccine versus placebo. These receptors were collected from a person between 18 and 65 years old who received the Ad26.COV2.S COVID-19 vaccine or a placebo.

The chain joins TRBV7-2 to TRBJ1-5; 7 bases are a match to TRBD1. With V trimmed by 5 bases and J by 7 bases, 11 bases remained unmatched. The V gene's germline CDR1 is SGHTA and CDR2 FQGNSA. There are 15 residues in the CDR3. DNA for the CDR3: TGTGCCAGCAGCCCCGACCAGGGGGTGGGGCAGCCCCAGCATTTT. Amino acids: CASSPDQGVGQPQHF.

This chain links TRBV3-1 (or the pseudogene TRBV3-2) with TRBJ2-7, with D possibly being TRBD1 or TRBD2 (5 bases each). V was cut by 4 bases and J by 1 base, with 14 bases left in between. CDR1 and CDR2 (germline): LGHDT, YNNKEL (reference sequence). The CDR3 loop spans 15 amino acids. The CDR3 is CASSRHGTESYEQYF. CDR3 bases: TGTGCCAGCAGCCGACACGGGACGGAGTCCTACGAGCAGTACTTC.

The chain is built from TRBV7-9 and TRBJ2-1, with D tentatively TRBD2 (6 bases). Deletions cut 5 bases from V and 8 bases from J, with 16 bases between. The CDR3 loop spans 14 amino acids. Germline values: CDR1 SEHNR, CDR2 FQNEAQ (reference sequence). DNA of the CDR3: TGTGCCAGCAGCGGCTGGGACTCCTTCTATGAGCAGTTCTTC. Protein sequence: CASSGWDSFYEQFF.

A single count supports this clone. J is TRBJ2-1 and V is TRBV7-2; possibly TRBD1 for D (6 bases). Trimming stripped 5 bases from V and 6 bases from J, with 8 bases between. Per germline, CDR1 SGHTA and CDR2 FQGNSA. CDR3 length: 12 residues. Written as DNA, the CDR3 is TGTGCCAGCAGCCCACAGGGCAATGAGCAGTTCTTC. The encoded protein is CASSPQGNEQFF.